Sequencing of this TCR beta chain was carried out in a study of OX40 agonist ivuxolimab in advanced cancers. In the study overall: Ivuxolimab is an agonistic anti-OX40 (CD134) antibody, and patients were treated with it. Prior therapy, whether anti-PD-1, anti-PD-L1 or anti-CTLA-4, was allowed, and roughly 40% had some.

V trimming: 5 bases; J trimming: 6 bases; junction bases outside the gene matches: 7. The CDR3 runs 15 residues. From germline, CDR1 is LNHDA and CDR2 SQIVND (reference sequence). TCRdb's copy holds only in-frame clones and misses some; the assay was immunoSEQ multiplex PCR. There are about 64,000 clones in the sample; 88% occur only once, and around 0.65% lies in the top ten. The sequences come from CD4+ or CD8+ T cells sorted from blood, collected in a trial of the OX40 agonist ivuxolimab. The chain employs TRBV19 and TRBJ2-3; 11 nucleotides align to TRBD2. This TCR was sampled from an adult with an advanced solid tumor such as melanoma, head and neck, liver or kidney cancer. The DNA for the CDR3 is TGTGCCAGTAGTGTCGTAGCGGGAGGGGAGGATACGCAGTATTTT. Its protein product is CASSVVAGGEDTQYF.